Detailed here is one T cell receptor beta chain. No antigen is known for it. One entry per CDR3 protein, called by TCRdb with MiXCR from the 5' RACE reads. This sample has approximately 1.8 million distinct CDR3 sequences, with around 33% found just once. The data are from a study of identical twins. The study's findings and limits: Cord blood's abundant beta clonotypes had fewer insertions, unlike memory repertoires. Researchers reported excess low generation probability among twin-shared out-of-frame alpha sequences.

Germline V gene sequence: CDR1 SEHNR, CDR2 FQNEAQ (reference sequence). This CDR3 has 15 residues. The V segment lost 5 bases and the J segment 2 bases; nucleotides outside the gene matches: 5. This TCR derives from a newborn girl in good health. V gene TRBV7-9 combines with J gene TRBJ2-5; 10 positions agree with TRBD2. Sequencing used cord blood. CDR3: CASSIGLAVQETQYF. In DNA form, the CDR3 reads TGTGCCAGCAGCATCGGACTAGCGGTTCAAGAGACCCAGTACTTC.